The clone carrying this TCR beta chain is a singleton in its sample. Antigen unknown. The CDR3 extends over 13 amino acids. Germline-derived CDR1 and CDR2 are MNHNY and SVGAGI (reference sequence). V lost 10 bases and J lost 9; bases outside the gene matches: 12. RNA and DNA were co-extracted from around 18-30 mg of unsorted bulk tissue. Treatment of the patients' primary liver carcinoma consisted of surgical resection. TCR beta cDNA was reverse-transcribed from 400 to 500 ng of total RNA. The reaction used a constant-region primer and ProtoScript II reverse transcriptase. For TCR beta, libraries were produced by three nested multiplex PCR rounds using slightly modified ARM-PCR. A C-beta reverse primer and TRBV1-TRBV30 forward primers served in each of the first two PCR rounds, at approximately 10 cycles apiece. TCRdb passed the multiplex PCR reads through MiXCR, listing each CDR3 protein once. The sample includes about 200,000 distinct CDR3 sequences, around 81% of them seen just once.

This specimen belongs to a study of tumor-infiltrating lymphocytes in primary liver carcinoma. Study details: Participating patients were men and women between 30 and 69 years old. Among the tumors, stages were T1-T3 N0M0 and sizes about 4.2 to 11 cm. Study conclusions and caveats: Tumors had a significantly higher top-250-clone fraction than blood (p = 0.039).

The sample taken for sequencing was tumor tissue from primary liver carcinoma. The V call is TRBV6-6, the J call TRBJ1-2; TRBD1 matches 9 bases. The origin of this receptor is a middle-aged man with primary liver carcinoma and hepatitis B virus infection. In nucleotides, the CDR3 is TGTGCCACCGCATGGGGGACAGGGACAAGCTACACCTTC. Protein product: CATAWGTGTSYTF.